Presented here are 9 T cell receptor beta chains from one specimen sequenced in a study of blood T cell repertoires in COVID-19. TCRdb's copy holds only in-frame clones and misses some; the assay was immunoSEQ multiplex PCR. The sample lists approximately 170,000 clones, about four fifths occurring once. Sequenced input: peripheral blood. These receptors came from a man between 65 and 85 years old with active or convalescent COVID-19.

The chain joins TRBV27 to TRBJ1-2; D gene unclear. CDR3 length: 14 residues. V was trimmed by 1 base and J by 4 bases, leaving 10 bases between them. CDR1 and CDR2 from the germline V gene are MNHEY and SMNVEV (reference sequence). The CDR3 region is CASSLLPDLYGYTF. As DNA, the CDR3 is TGTGCCAGCAGTTTATTGCCAGATCTCTATGGCTACACCTTC.

The V gene is TRBV14, the J gene TRBJ2-1; TRBD1 is a possible D gene (5 bases). V was shortened by 7 bases and J by 8 bases, with 9 bases between the two germline ends. The CDR3 loop spans 11 amino acids. CDR1 is SGHDN, CDR2 FVKESK, per germline. Here the CDR3 reads CASIRGDEQFF. CDR3 DNA sequence: TGTGCCAGCATAAGGGGCGATGAGCAGTTCTTC.

V usage is TRBV18 and J usage is TRBJ2-1, with 8 positions matching TRBD1. After removal of 3 bases from V and 0 bases from J, the junction contained 7 bases not matched to a gene. This CDR3 spans 17 amino acids. CDR1 is KGHSH and CDR2 is LQKENI in the germline V gene. CDR3 sequence reads: CASSPLDRASSYNEQFF. Here the CDR3 DNA reads TGTGCCAGCTCACCCTTGGACAGGGCAAGCTCCTACAATGAGCAGTTCTTC.

The chain uses TRBV28 and TRBJ2-7, with a tentative D call TRBD1 (6 bases). V was pared by 2 bases and J by 0 bases, with 14 bases between. CDR1 MDHEN and CDR2 SYDVKM come from the germline V gene. The CDR3 consists of 16 residues. DNA of the CDR3: TGTGCCAGCAGTTTAGTAGTAGTAGGGGGCTCCTACGAGCAGTACTTC. It specifies CASSLVVVGGSYEQYF. Full variable domain (rest looked up from reference TRBV28 and TRBJ2-7): DVKVTQSSRYLVKRTGEKVFLECVQDMDHENMFWYRQDPGLGLRLIYFSYDVKMKEKGDIPEGYSVSREKKERFSLILESASTNQTSMYLCASSLVVVGGSYEQYFGPGTRLTVT.

The rearrangement joins TRBV10-2 to TRBJ1-2, with 7 nucleotides matching TRBD1. The CDR3 has 15 residues. The ends lost 7 bases at V and 2 bases at J; junction bases unmatched: 10. CDR1 and CDR2 from the germline V gene are WSHSY and SAAADI. CDR3 DNA sequence: TGCGCCAGCATCCAATCCGGGACAGTAAACTATGGCTACACCTTC. This sequence encodes CASIQSGTVNYGYTF.

The chain uses TRBV7-8 and TRBJ1-2; D gene uncertain. Trimming took off 2 bases at V and 2 bases at J, with 9 bases between the two ends. CDR1 and CDR2 from the germline V gene are SGHVS and FQNEAQ. This CDR3 spans 14 amino acids. The CDR3 bases are TGTGCCAGCAGCTTAAAACTCGGGAACTATGGCTACACCTTC. Protein sequence: CASSLKLGNYGYTF.

The CDR3 is CASRKPGVSYGYTF. CDR3 DNA: TGTGCCAGCCGTAAGCCAGGGGTGTCTTATGGCTACACCTTC. The chain couples TRBV5-8 to TRBJ1-2; weak D call: TRBD1 (6 bases). The CDR3 is 14 amino acids. The germline CDR1 and CDR2 sequences are SGHTS and YDEGEE. V was cut by 7 bases and J by 5 bases, with 18 bases left in between.

This chain links TRBV19 with TRBJ2-2; 8 nucleotides match TRBD2. V lost 6 bases to trimming and J lost 5 bases; unmatched junction nucleotides: 14. Germline V gene lookup returns CDR1 LNHDA and CDR2 SQIVND (reference sequence). CDR3 length: 17 residues. This chain's CDR3 is CASSVTGGRMATGELFF. For the CDR3, the DNA is TGTGCCAGTAGCGTAACCGGCGGGAGGATGGCAACCGGGGAGCTGTTTTTT. Combining the CDR3 with reference TRBV19 and TRBJ2-2 gives the whole variable domain DGGITQSPKYLFRKEGQNVTLSCEQNLNHDAMYWYRQDPGQGLRLIYYSQIVNDFQKGDIAEGYSVSREKKESFPLTVTSAQKNPTAFYLCASSVTGGRMATGELFFGEGSRLTVL.

At least ten counts were recorded for this clone. The J gene is TRBJ1-1, the V gene TRBV7-8; no clear D. V was shortened by 1 base and J by 1 base, with 4 bases between the two germline ends. Per the germline V gene, CDR1 is SGHVS and CDR2 is FQNEAQ. The CDR3 is 13 residues long. The CDR3 sequence is CASSLGQNTEAFF. CDR3 DNA: TGTGCCAGCAGCTTAGGACAGAACACTGAAGCTTTCTTT.